The TCR beta chain described here comes from a study of shared clonotypes between healthy human individuals. Study as a whole: Per donor, CD8 memory used one plate, CD8 naive used two, CD4 memory used three and CD4 naive used three. Study-wide results and limits: Across subsets, estimated richness was generally greater for naive than for memory populations.

Naive CD8 populations comprised CD45RO-negative cells positively selected for CCR7, excluding terminally differentiated effector memory CD45RA+ cells. For this clone: Antigen unknown.

This table comes from immunoSEQ multiplex PCR, and its TCRdb copy is limited to in-frame clones, with some not included. The sample includes about 590,000 clones, around 95% of them seen just once. The germline V gene has CDR1 SGDLS and CDR2 YYNGEE. V gave up 2 bases and J gave up 6 bases, with 8 bases separating them. The CDR3 is made up of 13 amino acids. The origin of this receptor is a woman aged 30 to 39 in good health. The chain carries TRBV9 and TRBJ2-2; D is ambiguous. The specimen was naive CD8+ T cells sorted from blood. In DNA form, the CDR3 reads TGTGCCAGCAGCGTCAACTGGTCCGGGGAGCTGTTTTTT. The encoded protein is CASSVNWSGELFF.